This T cell receptor beta chain comes out of a study of CD8 T cells in ankylosing spondylitis. Findings and caveats of the study: Disease-linked clones reportedly showed significant enrichment in matched ankylosing spondylitis synovial fluid. CD8+ by phenotype, disease-linked clones were relatively rare in peripheral blood. Past studies reported some motif variants in reactive arthritis synovial fluid and blood.

From the 5' RACE reads, TCRdb called clonotypes with MiXCR, one entry per CDR3 protein. The data show 120,000 or so distinct CDR3 sequences, around 13% seen once. This clonotype has a count of ten or more. The antigen is unknown. CDR3 length equals 13 residues. From germline, CDR1 is DFQATT and CDR2 SNEGSKA (reference sequence). V was clipped by 6 bases and J by 4 bases; unmatched bases: 6. This clonotype was obtained from a female donor with ankylosing spondylitis or in good health (not recorded which). The rearrangement joins TRBV20-1 to TRBJ1-3; 7 nucleotides match TRBD1. The sequencing sample was made of blood, either unsorted or a sorted T cell fraction (not recorded which). The CDR3 nucleotides read TGCAGTGCGAGGGACAGAGGCGGAAACACCATATATTTT. This encodes CSARDRGGNTIYF.